What follows are 14 T cell receptor beta chains derived from one specimen sequenced in a study of cytomegalovirus exposure and HLA in healthy donors. PCR employed 60 Vbeta and 13 Jbeta primers. Clones were read by immunoSEQ multiplex PCR, and TCRdb kept only the in-frame ones, dropping some. The sample consists of over 150,000 clones, 80% of them appearing once. The sequenced sample was PBMCs. The receptor set was obtained from a man aged 30 to 39 in good health and CMV-seropositive.

This clone was observed once. This rearrangement joins TRBV7-8 to TRBJ2-4; no firm D call. CDR3 length equals 17 residues. V was shortened by 7 bases and J by 0 bases, with 19 bases between the two germline ends. Germline loops: CDR1 SGHVS, CDR2 FQNEAQ. The CDR3 protein is CASTPGGWALAKNIQYF. The DNA for the CDR3 is TGTGCCAGCACGCCCGGTGGATGGGCCCTAGCCAAAAACATTCAGTACTTC.

About this clone: The junction departs from the called germline gene at one end, perhaps through a read error. The chain couples TRBV7-2 to TRBJ1-2; D unresolved. This CDR3 region has 13 residues. Per the germline V gene, CDR1 is SGHTA and CDR2 is FQGNSA. The CDR3 loop is CASSLVAKYGYTF. The CDR3 DNA reads as TGTGCCAGCAGCTTAGTTGCTAAGTATGGCTACACCTTC.

This clone was seen more than once but under ten times. The gene calls are TRBV5-4 and TRBJ2-5; 8 bases match TRBD2. V shed 4 bases and J 1 base; nucleotides not matched to a gene: 3. The germline V gene has CDR1 SGHNT and CDR2 YYREEE (reference sequence). This CDR3 is built from 14 residues. Written as DNA, the CDR3 is TGTGCCAGCAGCCCCGGACTAGCCCAAGAGACCCAGTACTTC. Protein sequence: CASSPGLAQETQYF.

This chain links TRBV4-2 with TRBJ2-1, with a possible D match to TRBD2 (6 bases). The V gene lost 1 base and the J gene lost 8 bases, with 15 bases spanning the gap. Germline values: CDR1 LGHNA, CDR2 YNFKEQ. The CDR3 covers 15 residues. CDR3 region: CASSQGAGAGDEQFF. The CDR3 bases are TGTGCCAGCAGCCAAGGGGCTGGAGCGGGCGATGAGCAGTTCTTC.

J is TRBJ1-2 and V is TRBV18; 8 bases line up with TRBD1. Germline CDR1 and CDR2: KGHSH and LQKENI. This CDR3 contains 16 residues. V gave up 1 base and J gave up 2 bases; unmatched junction bases: 6. CDR3 nucleotides: TGTGCCAGCTCACCACGGGGACAGGTCCGAAACTATGGCTACACCTTC. Its translation is CASSPRGQVRNYGYTF.

The chain has TRBV28 and TRBJ1-5; D ambiguous. This CDR3 is built from 14 residues. The germline V gene has CDR1 MDHEN and CDR2 SYDVKM. The V and J ends lost 2 bases and 4 bases respectively, with 9 bases between them. CDR3 nucleotide sequence: TGTGCCAGCAGTTTAGGGAGGGCGAATCAGCCCCAGCATTTT. Encoded protein: CASSLGRANQPQHF.

The J gene is TRBJ2-5, the V gene TRBV5-1; 8 nucleotides match TRBD2. The better agreement between TRBJ2-7 and the DNA end casts doubt on the J call. CDR1 SGHRS and CDR2 YFSETQ come from the germline V gene. The CDR3 totals 13 residues. CDR3 protein: CASSAGTRSEQYF. The CDR3 DNA reads TGCGCCAGCAGCGCCGGGACTAGGAGCGAGCAGTACTTC.

This clone was found a few times. V is TRBV6-1 and J is TRBJ1-4, with 7 bases identical to TRBD1. Trimming took 7 bases from V and 4 from J; bases not matched to a gene: 6. From germline, CDR1 is MNHNS and CDR2 SASEGT. The CDR3 is 14 residues long. The CDR3 nucleotides read TGTGCCAGCAAAGAGCAGGGGGTTAATGAAAAACTGTTTTTT. The encoded protein is CASKEQGVNEKLFF.

The gene calls are TRBV5-6 and TRBJ2-1, with 10 bases that match TRBD2. CDR3 length equals 15 residues. Per germline, CDR1 SGHDT and CDR2 YYEEEE. V lost 2 bases to trimming and J lost 4 bases; unmatched junction nucleotides: 3. The CDR3 region has the DNA TGTGCCAGCAGCTTAGGACTAGCGGAATACAATGAGCAGTTCTTC. It specifies CASSLGLAEYNEQFF.

DNA of the CDR3: TGCGCCAGCAGCTTGGAGCCTAGCGGGAGTCTTTTCGCCTACGAGCAGTACTTC. Amino acids: CASSLEPSGSLFAYEQYF. V usage is TRBV5-1 and J usage is TRBJ2-7; TRBD2 agrees at 10 bases. CDR1 SGHRS and CDR2 YFSETQ come from the germline V gene. The CDR3 contains 18 residues. The V gene end was trimmed by 0 bases and the J gene end by 2 bases; junction bases not matched to a gene: 11. Full variable domain (missing parts from reference TRBV5-1 and TRBJ2-7): KAGVTQTPRYLIKTRGQQVTLSCSPISGHRSVSWYQQTPGQGLQFLFEYFSETQRNKGNFPGRFSGRQFSNSRSEMNVSTLELGDSALYLCASSLEPSGSLFAYEQYFGPGTRLTVT.

The chain employs TRBV9 and TRBJ2-3; 10 nucleotides align to TRBD2. The CDR3 covers 20 residues. Germline trimming cut 4 bases from V and 6 bases from J; bases unmatched to any gene: 23. Germline CDR1 SGDLS, CDR2 YYNGEE. CDR3 residues: CASSPDGGSGRATTVDTQYF. The CDR3 coding sequence is TGTGCCAGCAGCCCAGATGGAGGGAGCGGGAGGGCGACCACAGTGGATACGCAGTATTTT.

This clone turned up a few times. The V call is TRBV2, the J call TRBJ2-7; TRBD2 matches at 9 bases. Germline trimming cut 8 bases from V and 2 bases from J; bases unmatched to any gene: 4. From germline, CDR1 is SNHLY and CDR2 FYNNEI. The CDR3 loop spans 13 amino acids. CDR3 protein: CASLLAGTYEQYF. CDR3 DNA sequence: TGTGCCAGCTTGCTAGCGGGAACCTACGAGCAGTACTTC.

The chain uses TRBV2 and TRBJ2-7; D is possibly TRBD1 (6 bases). Trimming took 0 bases from V and 3 from J, leaving 9 bases between them. From germline, CDR1 is SNHLY and CDR2 FYNNEI. CDR3 length: 14 residues. The CDR3 reads CASSEATGGYEQYF. CDR3 nucleotides: TGTGCCAGCAGTGAAGCGACAGGTGGCTACGAGCAGTACTTC.

The V and J genes are TRBV4-1 and TRBJ2-1; 8 bases are shared with TRBD2. V shed 0 bases, J shed 6 bases, and the junction held 4 bases outside the gene matches. The CDR3 length is 15 residues. Per the germline V gene, CDR1 is MGHRA and CDR2 is YSYEKL. CDR3 sequence reads: CASSQETGRGNEQFF. The CDR3 DNA sequence: TGCGCCAGCAGCCAAGAAACCGGGAGGGGCAATGAGCAGTTCTTC.